This T cell receptor beta chain was retrieved from a study of T cells in narcolepsy. Study-level information: Enrolled donors included narcolepsy type 1 or type 2 patients and healthy controls.

Clones were sequenced by immunoSEQ multiplex PCR, and TCRdb holds only the in-frame ones, with some missing. In the table there are around 26,000 clones, about four fifths of which are singletons. The V gene's germline CDR1 is SGDLS and CDR2 YYNGEE. This CDR3 spans 17 amino acids. With 1 base clipped from V and 4 bases from J, the junction kept 12 bases outside the gene matches. The sample comprised CD45RA- memory CD4+ T cells from PBMCs. The source is a human donor with narcolepsy. The gene calls are TRBV9 and TRBJ2-3, with 7 bases identical to TRBD1. For the CDR3, the DNA is TGTGCCAGCAGCGTATCCCTTACGGGACAGTACGCAGATACGCAGTATTTT. Its protein is CASSVSLTGQYADTQYF.